Presented here are 18 T cell receptor beta chains from one specimen sequenced in a study of regulatory T cells. The primer mix had 52 TRBV and 13 TRBJ primers. TCRdb keeps only in-frame clones here, not all; method: immunoSEQ multiplex PCR. The top ten hold approximately 1.3% of the sample, which has under 30,000 clones, roughly 90% seen once. Study-level findings and limits: Hydrophobic residues at CDR3 positions 6 and 7 were enriched in conventional CD4+ T cells of CD3G-deficient patients.

Their cognate antigens are unknown. What was sequenced was conventional CD4+ T cells sorted from blood. The receptors were sampled from a child aged 5-17 years with CD3G deficiency.

The J gene is TRBJ2-1, the V gene TRBV28; unclear D gene. Germline V CDR1 and CDR2: MDHEN, SYDVKM. CDR3 length equals 13 residues. With 5 bases removed from V and 6 bases from J, the gap between germline ends came to 11 bases. The CDR3 loop reads CASSLRFINEQFF. The DNA of the CDR3 is TGTGCCAGCAGTCTAAGGTTTATCAATGAGCAGTTCTTC.

The J gene is TRBJ2-5, the V gene TRBV5-1; D perhaps matches TRBD1 (6 bases). The CDR3 spans 14 residues. V was clipped by 4 bases and J by 7 bases, with 17 bases between them. Per germline, CDR1 SGHRS and CDR2 YFSETQ. The CDR3 DNA follows: TGCGCCAGCAGCCCCACTGGGGTCAGGGGGACCCAGTACTTC. Protein sequence: CASSPTGVRGTQYF.

V is TRBV6-5 and J is TRBJ1-4, with D possibly matching TRBD1 (5 bases). CDR3 length: 15 amino acids. Trimming stripped 6 bases from V and 7 bases from J, with 18 bases between. CDR1 and CDR2 (germline): MNHEY, SVGAGI. The CDR3 DNA follows: TGTGCCAGCAGCGACGGTGAGGGGAGGACTGAAAAACTGTTTTTT. It translates to CASSDGEGRTEKLFF.

The genes are TRBV27 and TRBJ2-1; a weak D match, TRBD2 (5 bases). In germline, CDR1 is MNHEY, CDR2 SMNVEV (reference sequence). The ends were cut back, 5 bases at V and 7 bases at J, with 18 bases in the middle. This CDR3 is 15 amino acids long. The CDR3 nucleotides are TGTGCCAGCAGTCCACATCAGAAGGGCGGGAATGAGCAGTTCTTC. Amino acids: CASSPHQKGGNEQFF.

This clone has a single count. The chain recombines TRBV6-1 with TRBJ2-7; TRBD1 matches at 8 bases. The J segment lost 7 bases and the V segment lost 3 bases, leaving 11 bases of the junction unmatched. The CDR3 totals 15 residues. In germline, CDR1 is MNHNS, CDR2 SASEGT. The CDR3 sequence: CASSDAQGARGEQYF. As DNA, the CDR3 is TGTGCCAGCAGTGACGCCCAGGGGGCTCGTGGGGAGCAGTACTTC.

The chain has TRBV5-1 and TRBJ2-3; the D is unclear. V dropped 0 bases and J dropped 2 bases, with 7 bases sitting between them. Germline V gives CDR1 SGHRS, CDR2 YFSETQ. There are 14 residues in the CDR3. The CDR3 region has the DNA TGCGCCAGCAGCTTGGACGGAATCACAGATACGCAGTATTTT. This translates into CASSLDGITDTQYF.

The chain joins TRBV10-3 to TRBJ2-1, with D perhaps matching TRBD1 (5 bases). This CDR3 spans 12 amino acids. The germline gives CDR1 ENHRY, CDR2 SYGVKD. The germline V and J ends were trimmed by 8 bases and 3 bases, with 8 bases remaining between them. CDR3 in DNA: TGTGCCATCGGAAGGGGCTACAATGAGCAGTTCTTC. This sequence encodes CAIGRGYNEQFF.

This clone was counted between two and nine times. The rearrangement links TRBV28 to TRBJ2-7; no definite D call. Trimming removed 5 bases from V and 1 base from J, with 12 bases in between. In germline, CDR1 is MDHEN, CDR2 SYDVKM. This CDR3 is built from 14 residues. In DNA form, the CDR3 reads TGTGCCAGCAGTATAGCCCAACGATCCTACGAGCAGTACTTC. This sequence encodes CASSIAQRSYEQYF.

The rearrangement uses TRBV28 and TRBJ2-1, with 8 bases fitting TRBD2. Germline CDR1 and CDR2: MDHEN and SYDVKM. The V and J ends lost 6 bases and 5 bases, in that order; junction bases with no gene match: 9. The CDR3 has 15 residues. CDR3 sequence: CASRLSGKGHNEQFF. Written as DNA, the CDR3 is TGTGCCAGCAGACTTAGCGGGAAGGGGCACAATGAGCAGTTCTTC.

The chain links TRBV28 to TRBJ1-4, with 9 bases aligning to TRBD1. V shed 4 bases and J 8 bases; nucleotides not matched to a gene: 5. Germline V gene sequence: CDR1 MDHEN, CDR2 SYDVKM. CDR3 size: 14 residues. CDR3 residues: CASSSQGAREKLFF. DNA of the CDR3: TGTGCCAGCAGTTCACAGGGGGCGAGAGAAAAACTGTTTTTT. Using reference TRBV28 and TRBJ1-4 for the parts outside the CDR3, the full variable domain is DVKVTQSSRYLVKRTGEKVFLECVQDMDHENMFWYRQDPGLGLRLIYFSYDVKMKEKGDIPEGYSVSREKKERFSLILESASTNQTSMYLCASSSQGAREKLFFGSGTQLSVL.

The chain uses TRBV7-9 and TRBJ2-7; the D gene is possibly TRBD1 (7 bases). The germline V and J ends were trimmed by 4 bases and 5 bases, with 15 bases remaining between them. CDR1 is SEHNR and CDR2 is FQNEAQ in the germline V gene (reference sequence). The CDR3 consists of 14 residues. The CDR3 DNA sequence: TGTGCCAGCAGCTCGACAGGGAGGAAGAACGAGCAGTACTTC. Its translation is CASSSTGRKNEQYF.

CDR3 DNA sequence: TGTGCCAGCAGCCCTAGCGGGAGCTACAATGAGCAGTTCTTC. This sequence encodes CASSPSGSYNEQFF. V and J are TRBV6-6 and TRBJ2-1; 10 bases are a match to TRBD2. Unmatched junction bases numbered 2, after V lost 6 bases and J lost 3 bases. The CDR3 loop spans 14 amino acids. CDR1 MNHNY and CDR2 SVGAGI come from the germline V gene (reference sequence).

This clone was seen a single time. The V gene is TRBV28, the J gene TRBJ1-2, with D maybe TRBD1 (5 bases). Looked up from germline, CDR1 is MDHEN and CDR2 is SYDVKM. The CDR3 totals 15 residues. With 3 bases removed from V and 2 bases from J, the gap between germline ends came to 13 bases. Here the CDR3 reads CASSLILGGNYGYTF. For the CDR3, the DNA is TGTGCCAGCAGTTTGATCTTGGGGGGGAACTATGGCTACACCTTC.

The V gene is TRBV7-8, the J gene TRBJ2-5; possible D gene TRBD2, 5 bases. The J call may be wrong; the DNA end is better matched by TRBJ2-7. The CDR3 contains 13 residues. Per germline, CDR1 SGHVS and CDR2 FQNEAQ. The CDR3 DNA is TGTGCCAGCAGCCGCGGGCAGTTCTACGAGCAGTACTTC. Its protein product is CASSRGQFYEQYF.

This chain joins TRBV10-3 and TRBJ2-7; the D gene is possibly TRBD2 (5 bases). The CDR3 sequence is 13 residues long. Trimming removed 4 bases at V and 3 bases at J, with 10 bases between. Per the germline V gene, CDR1 is ENHRY and CDR2 is SYGVKD. The DNA for the CDR3 is TGTGCCATCAGTGCCCGGGAAGGCTACGAGCAGTACTTC. This translates into CAISAREGYEQYF.

The chain has TRBV28 and TRBJ2-5; TRBD1 matches at 9 bases. The J call may be faulty, since TRBJ2-7 better matches the DNA end. CDR3 length equals 14 residues. The germline V gene has CDR1 MDHEN and CDR2 SYDVKM. CDR3 DNA: TGTGCCAGCAGTAGGGGACAGGGAGGGTACGAGCAGTACTTC. This codes for CASSRGQGGYEQYF.

A single count supports this clone. The CDR3 is CASSGGSGANVLTF. CDR3 in DNA: TGTGCCAGCAGCGGGGGTTCTGGGGCCAACGTCCTGACTTTC. The gene calls are TRBV9 and TRBJ2-6; D is uncertain. The V end lost 3 bases, the J end lost 1 base, and 5 bases lay between the germline ends. Germline CDR1 SGDLS, CDR2 YYNGEE. This CDR3 has 14 residues.

The chain couples TRBV5-1 to TRBJ2-3; 9 bases map to TRBD2. The CDR3 spans 16 residues. Unmatched junction bases numbered 6, after V lost 0 bases and J lost 4 bases. Germline CDR1 SGHRS, CDR2 YFSETQ. CDR3: CASSLGVAGVADTQYF. In nucleotides, the CDR3 is TGCGCCAGCAGCTTGGGGGTAGCGGGAGTAGCAGATACGCAGTATTTT.